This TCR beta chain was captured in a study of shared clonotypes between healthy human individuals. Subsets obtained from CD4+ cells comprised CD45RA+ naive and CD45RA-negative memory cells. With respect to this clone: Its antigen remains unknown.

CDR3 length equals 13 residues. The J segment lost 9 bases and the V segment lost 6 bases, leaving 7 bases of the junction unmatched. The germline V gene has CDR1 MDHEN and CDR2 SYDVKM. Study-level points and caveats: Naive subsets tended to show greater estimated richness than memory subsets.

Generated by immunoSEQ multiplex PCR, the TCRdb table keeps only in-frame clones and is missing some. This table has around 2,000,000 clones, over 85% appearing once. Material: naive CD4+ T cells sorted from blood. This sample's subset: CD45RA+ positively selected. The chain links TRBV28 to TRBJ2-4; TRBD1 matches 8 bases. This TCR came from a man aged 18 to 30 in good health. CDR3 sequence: CASSPGQESIQYF. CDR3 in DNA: TGTGCCAGCAGCCCGGGACAGGAGAGCATTCAGTACTTC.